The subject of this entry is one T cell receptor (beta chain). The data were taken from a study of T cells after somatic rescue of genetic block. Per germline, CDR1 SGHRS and CDR2 YFSETQ. V lost 0 bases to trimming and J lost 2 bases, with 12 bases between them. CDR3 size: 15 residues. TCRdb keeps only in-frame clones here, not all; method: immunoSEQ multiplex PCR. The profile shows 70,000 to 85,000 clones, approximately 91% of them singletons. This receptor was taken from a man aged 30 to 45. Sequencing was carried out using peripheral blood mononuclear cells (PBMCs). J is TRBJ2-7 and V is TRBV5-1; TRBD1 might be the D (6 bases). CDR3 nucleotides: TGCGCCAGCAGCTTGGCCCGGGACACGGCCTACGAGCAGTACTTC. This encodes CASSLARDTAYEQYF.